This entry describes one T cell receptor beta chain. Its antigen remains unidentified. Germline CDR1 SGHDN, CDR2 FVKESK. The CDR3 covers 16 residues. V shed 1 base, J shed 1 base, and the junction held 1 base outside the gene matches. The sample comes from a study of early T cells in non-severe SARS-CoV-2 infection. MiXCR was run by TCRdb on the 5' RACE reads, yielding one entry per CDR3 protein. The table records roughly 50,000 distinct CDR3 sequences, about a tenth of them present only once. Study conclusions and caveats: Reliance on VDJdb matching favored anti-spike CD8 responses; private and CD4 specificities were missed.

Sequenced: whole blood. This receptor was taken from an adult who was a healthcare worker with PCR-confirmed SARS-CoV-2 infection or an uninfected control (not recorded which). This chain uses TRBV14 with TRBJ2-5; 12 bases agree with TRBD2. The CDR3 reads CASSQGLAGAQETQYF. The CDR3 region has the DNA TGTGCCAGCAGCCAAGGACTAGCGGGAGCCCAAGAGACCCAGTACTTC.